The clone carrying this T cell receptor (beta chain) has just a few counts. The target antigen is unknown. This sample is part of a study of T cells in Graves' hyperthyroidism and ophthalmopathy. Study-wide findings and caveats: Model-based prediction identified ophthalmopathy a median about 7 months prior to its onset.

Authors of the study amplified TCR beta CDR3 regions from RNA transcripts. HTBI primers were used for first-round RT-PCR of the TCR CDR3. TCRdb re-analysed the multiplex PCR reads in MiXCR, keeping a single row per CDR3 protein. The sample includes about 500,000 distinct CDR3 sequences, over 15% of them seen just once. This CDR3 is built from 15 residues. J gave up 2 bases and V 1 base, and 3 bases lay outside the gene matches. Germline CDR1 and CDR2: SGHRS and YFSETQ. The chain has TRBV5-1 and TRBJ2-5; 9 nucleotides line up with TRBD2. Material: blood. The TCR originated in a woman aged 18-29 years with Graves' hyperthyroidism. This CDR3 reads CASSLTAGGQETQYF. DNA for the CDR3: TGCGCCAGCAGCTTGACCGCGGGAGGGCAAGAGACCCAGTACTTC. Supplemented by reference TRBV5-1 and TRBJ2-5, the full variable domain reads KAGVTQTPRYLIKTRGQQVTLSCSPISGHRSVSWYQQTPGQGLQFLFEYFSETQRNKGNFPGRFSGRQFSNSRSEMNVSTLELGDSALYLCASSLTAGGQETQYFGPGTRLLVL.